The subject of this entry is one T cell receptor (beta chain). Its binding antigen is unknown. Per-base quality was not reported, and no clone a single base away is much larger than it. The germline V gene provides CDR1 MNHEY and CDR2 SVGAGI. The CDR3 contains 15 residues, cysteine and phenylalanine counted. The CDR3 DNA has 45 bases and is translated from base 1. Here V drops 6 bases and J drops 7 bases, and the junction holds 11 bases not matched to any gene. The sample originates from a study of blood T cell repertoires in COVID-19 (dated by TCRdb to the early 2020s). At the level of the whole study: Collaborator samples came from the United States, Italy and Spain and covered acute and convalescent phases of COVID-19. The repertoires were made available in a free public database intended to serve as a resource for research on the immune response to SARS-CoV-2. A de-identified subject ID, COVID-19 status, age in years and sex were almost always included in the sample metadata. Subjects who had been exposed to COVID-19, were actively infected with it, or had recovered from it provided the deeply sampled blood TCRbeta repertoires that made up the dataset. The material from the prospective study consisted of cDNA or gDNA derived from T cells, B-cell-depleted T cells, or PBMCs. Where HLA class I and class II types were available, the types were taken from metadata supplied by the sample provider, not from assay-based typing. Samples came from the ongoing ImmuneRACE study (first 160 participants) plus 1,254 subjects from 6 global collaborators. The research as a whole found: The quantity of clinical and demographic metadata differed by source and by participant and was supplied without curation.

One collaborating source in Seattle enrolled patients while the patients were actively infected and followed the patients over time throughout the course of disease. Collaborating institutions collected whole blood in K2EDTA tubes following their own protocols. Collaborator samples were shipped for TCRbeta analysis as frozen whole blood, isolated PBMCs, or DNA extracted from either sample type. TCRbeta CDR3 regions were amplified from genomic DNA using the immunoSEQ Assay, a bias-controlled multiplex PCR. On the authors' methods: Nucleated cell counts per sample were estimated from amplification of reference gene primers within the assay. To quantify the absolute abundance of each unique TCRbeta CDR3 rearrangement, sequence reads were collapsed and filtered. For each sample, productive Simpson clonality was calculated as the square root of Simpson's diversity index over productive rearrangements. TCRdb stores this immuneACCESS table with in-frame sequences only. Part of the clones is absent; in the studies checked, under half of the shortfall reflects unresolved V genes, and no reason is known for the rest. V, J and clone size are taken as reported in that table, and D and trimming were inferred from the DNA itself. The sample table records about 130,000 clones; 75% to 90% of these occur just once. The top ten clones comprise 2.5% to 3.5% of the sample.

The sequencing input was peripheral blood. The sequence was obtained from a woman older than 75 with COVID-19, enrolled during active disease. The V gene is TRBV6-5 and the J gene is TRBJ1-4, and 7 bases in between align with TRBD1. The CDR3 reads as follows: CASSPRGEHGEKLFF. The nucleotides are TGTGCCAGCAGCCCCAGGGGGGAGCATGGTGAAAAACTGTTTTTT.